A selection of T cell receptor beta chains follows, all from one sample in a study of OX40 agonist ivuxolimab in advanced cancers. The table came from immunoSEQ multiplex PCR; TCRdb's copy has only in-frame clones and leaves some out. This sample carries about 69,000 clones, about 85% of them seen once, and the ten largest clones take 5.5% to 7%. The sequences come from CD4+ or CD8+ T cells sorted from blood, collected in a trial of the OX40 agonist ivuxolimab. These receptors were taken from an adult with an advanced solid tumor such as melanoma, head and neck, liver or kidney cancer. CDR3s include the opening cysteine and the closing phenylalanine or tryptophan. D genes are given only for firm matches. A row's size may be missing; if present it is once, few, many or a size class.

-	TRBV30	TRBJ2-7	-	CAWSPKLAGAYEQYF	TGTGCCTGGAGTCCTAAACTAGCTGGGGCCTACGAGCAGTACTTC
TRBD1	TRBV4-1	TRBJ1-3	once	CASSRWTGGTGNTIYF	TGCGCCAGCAGCCGTTGGACAGGCGGAACTGGAAACACCATATATTTT
-	TRBV5-1	TRBJ2-1	-	CASSPLGSSYNEQFF	TGCGCCAGCAGCCCTCTAGGGAGCTCCTACAATGAGCAGTTCTTC
TRBD1	TRBV18	TRBJ2-7	-	CASSPGTGKYEQYF	TGTGCCAGCTCACCAGGGACAGGGAAATACGAGCAGTACTTC
-	TRBV27	TRBJ2-5	-	CASRPGGYETQYF	TGTGCCAGCAGGCCCGGGGGATACGAGACCCAGTACTTC
TRBD1	TRBV4-3	TRBJ2-7	-	CASSQDRGLSYEQYF	TGCGCCAGCAGCCAAGACAGGGGGTTATCCTACGAGCAGTACTTC
TRBD1	TRBV2	TRBJ1-2	-	CASRGQGRGYTF	TGTGCCAGCAGGGGACAGGGACGTGGCTACACCTTC
-	TRBV4-2	TRBJ2-7	-	CASSPGLSYEQYF	TGTGCCAGCAGCCCGGGACTTTCCTACGAGCAGTACTTC
TRBD1	TRBV14	TRBJ1-6	few	CASSQGPGPGGYSPLHF	TGTGCCAGCAGCCAAGGTCCCGGCCCAGGGGGATATTCACCCCTCCACTTT
-	TRBV7-6	TRBJ2-2	-	CASSKYKNTGELFF	TGTGCCAGCAGCAAATATAAGAACACCGGGGAGCTGTTTTTT
-	TRBV5-6	TRBJ2-5	once	CASSLRIERGGQYF	TGTGCCAGCAGCTTGAGGATTGAGAGGGGTGGGCAGTACTTC
TRBD1	TRBV5-1	TRBJ2-5	-	CASSFETGVETQYF	TGCGCCAGCAGCTTTGAGACAGGGGTAGAGACCCAGTACTTC
TRBD1	TRBV5-6	TRBJ2-3	-	CASSLTGGRVGTDTQYF	TGTGCCAGCAGCTTGACAGGGGGCCGGGTTGGCACAGATACGCAGTATTTT
-	TRBV4-1	TRBJ2-3	-	CASSQAGEDTQYF	TGCGCCAGCAGCCAAGCCGGGGAAGATACGCAGTATTTT
TRBD1	TRBV11-3	TRBJ1-2	-	CASSLRGQGNYGYTF	TGTGCCAGCAGCTTGAGGGGACAGGGAAACTATGGCTACACCTTC
-	TRBV6-1	TRBJ2-3	-	CASSEAGVSTDTQYF	TGTGCCAGCAGTGAAGCGGGAGTCAGCACAGATACGCAGTATTTT
-	TRBV30	TRBJ2-6	-	CAWRGFWSGANVLTF	TGTGCCTGGAGGGGGTTTTGGTCTGGGGCCAACGTCCTGACTTTC
-	TRBV7-8	TRBJ2-7	once	CASSMTAGTVNYEQYF	TGTGCCAGCAGCATGACGGCCGGGACCGTCAACTACGAGCAGTACTTC
-	TRBV4-3	TRBJ1-1	few	CASSLKGRTEAFF	TGCGCCAGCAGCCTAAAGGGGCGGACTGAAGCTTTCTTT
-	TRBV6-5	TRBJ1-4	-	CAAGTSGEKLFF	TGTGCCGCGGGGACCTCGGGAGAAAAACTGTTTTTT
TRBD2	TRBV4-2	TRBJ2-1	once	CASREGLAGSNEQFF	TGTGCCAGCAGGGAGGGACTAGCGGGGAGCAATGAGCAGTTCTTC
-	TRBV6-1	TRBJ2-7	-	CASSESRTKYF	TGTGCCAGCAGTGAATCAAGGACAAAGTACTTC
TRBD1	TRBV9	TRBJ1-2	-	CASSVSGTESYTF	TGTGCCAGCAGCGTAAGTGGGACAGAATCCTACACCTTC
-	TRBV5-5	TRBJ1-4	-	CASSLNYAVTGEKLFF	TGTGCCAGCAGCTTGAATTACGCGGTCACGGGCGAAAAACTGTTTTTT
-	TRBV5-1	TRBJ1-5	-	CASSFYPDGNQPQHF	TGCGCCAGCAGCTTTTACCCGGACGGCAATCAGCCCCAGCATTTT
-	TRBV11-3	TRBJ2-5	-	CASSLAGVSETQYF	TGTGCCAGCAGCTTGGCAGGGGTTTCCGAGACCCAGTACTTC
TRBD2	TRBV5-1	TRBJ2-7	-	CASSLTAATSGSYEQYF	TGCGCCAGCAGCTTGACAGCTGCGACTAGCGGGAGCTACGAGCAGTACTTC
-	TRBV9	TRBJ2-3	-	CASSVRDSRTDAQYF	TGTGCCAGCAGCGTAAGGGACTCCCGAACAGATGCGCAGTATTTT
-	TRBV11-3	TRBJ2-5	-	CASSLGIGETQYF	TGTGCCAGCAGCCTTGGGATAGGGGAGACCCAGTACTTC
TRBD2	TRBV30	TRBJ2-4	-	CAWSVQGLAIQYF	TGTGCCTGGAGTGTACAGGGACTAGCGATTCAGTACTTC
-	TRBV5-4	TRBJ2-7	-	CASSFNRGGDHEQYF	TGTGCCAGCAGCTTCAACAGGGGAGGGGACCACGAGCAGTACTTC
-	TRBV28	TRBJ2-1	-	CASSIAEGDEQFF	TGTGCCAGCAGCATTGCGGAGGGAGATGAGCAGTTCTTC
-	TRBV7-9	TRBJ1-6	-	CASSLAVYNSPLHF	TGTGCCAGCAGCTTAGCAGTTTATAATTCACCCCTCCACTTT
TRBD1	TRBV4-2	TRBJ2-2	-	CASRPRQGSPGELFF	TGTGCCAGCAGACCGAGACAGGGATCCCCCGGGGAGCTGTTTTTT
-	TRBV18	TRBJ2-1	once	CASSPPMKVGEQFF	TGTGCCAGCTCACCACCGATGAAGGTGGGTGAGCAGTTCTTC
TRBD2	TRBV15	TRBJ2-1	once	CATSSMGLANYNEQFF	TGTGCCACCAGCAGCATGGGACTAGCAAATTACAATGAGCAGTTCTTC
-	TRBV7-2	TRBJ2-7	-	CASSLAANLEQYF	TGTGCCAGCAGCTTAGCGGCGAACCTCGAGCAGTACTTC
-	TRBV18	TRBJ2-2	-	CASSPRIGELFF	TGTGCCAGCTCACCAAGGATTGGGGAGCTGTTTTTT
-	TRBV6-6	TRBJ2-5	-	CASTDYHRGGETQYF	TGTGCCAGCACCGATTACCACAGGGGGGGAGAGACCCAGTACTTC
TRBD2	TRBV7-6	TRBJ2-7	-	CASSPGLGRSYEQYF	TGTGCCAGCAGTCCCGGACTAGGGCGCTCCTACGAGCAGTACTTC
-	TRBV7-2	TRBJ1-1	-	CASSPQGHTEAFF	TGTGCCAGCAGCCCCCAGGGGCACACTGAAGCTTTCTTT
-	TRBV27	TRBJ2-5	-	CASSPIGVQETQYF	TGTGCCAGCAGTCCGATTGGGGTCCAAGAGACCCAGTACTTC
TRBD1	TRBV15	TRBJ2-3	-	CATSPNRGPSTDTQYF	TGTGCCACCAGCCCGAACAGGGGGCCCTCCACAGATACGCAGTATTTT
-	TRBV7-9	TRBJ2-1	-	CASSLAQTIHNEQFF	TGTGCCAGCAGCTTAGCGCAAACTATCCACAATGAGCAGTTCTTC
TRBD1	TRBV7-9	TRBJ1-5	-	CASSSGTENSNQPQHF	TGTGCCAGCAGCTCCGGGACAGAAAATAGCAATCAGCCCCAGCATTTT
-	TRBV7-8	TRBJ1-1	few	CASSLDEGNTEAFF	TGTGCCAGCAGCTTAGATGAGGGGAACACTGAAGCTTTCTTT
TRBD2	TRBV7-9	TRBJ2-3	-	CASSTSGRGDTQYF	TGTGCCAGCAGTACTAGCGGGAGAGGAGATACGCAGTATTTT
-	TRBV4-3	TRBJ1-1	-	CASSQARITEAFF	TGCGCCAGCAGCCAAGCCCGAATCACTGAAGCTTTCTTT
TRBD2	TRBV7-6	TRBJ2-1	-	CASTILAGSYNEQFF	TGTGCCAGCACCATACTAGCGGGAAGCTACAATGAGCAGTTCTTC
TRBD1	TRBV2	TRBJ1-1	-	CASMRDSNTEAFF	TGTGCCAGCATGAGGGACAGTAACACTGAAGCTTTCTTT
-	TRBV9	TRBJ1-1	once	CASSVTGSNTEAFF	TGTGCCAGCAGCGTTACAGGATCCAACACTGAAGCTTTCTTT
-	TRBV2	TRBJ2-5	-	CASSGDWGETQYF	TGTGCCAGCAGTGGGGACTGGGGAGAGACCCAGTACTTC
-	TRBV13	TRBJ2-7	-	CASSLKGGSLYEQYF	TGTGCCAGCAGCTTAAAGGGCGGGTCGCTTTACGAGCAGTACTTC
-	TRBV6-5	TRBJ1-1	-	CASSKNTEAFF	TGTGCCAGCAGTAAGAACACTGAAGCTTTCTTT